This T cell receptor (beta chain) appears in the sequencing data of a study of technical replicates of blood from a handful of donors. Profiled with immunoSEQ multiplex PCR; TCRdb holds only in-frame clones, not every one. The data contain around 57,000 clones, less than 98% of them seen just once; the ten biggest clones take up 0.19%. The germline gives CDR1 SGHVS, CDR2 FNYEAQ. There are 12 residues in the CDR3. Trimming took 5 bases from V and 13 from J, leaving 18 bases between them. This chain connects TRBV7-6 to TRBJ2-7; D gene uncertain. Sequenced sample: T cells isolated from PBMCs. The sequence derives from a human donor in good health. CDR3 DNA: TGTGCCAGCAGCGCCCCCCCCCGGGTAAGTTACTTC. Its protein product is CASSAPPRVSYF.